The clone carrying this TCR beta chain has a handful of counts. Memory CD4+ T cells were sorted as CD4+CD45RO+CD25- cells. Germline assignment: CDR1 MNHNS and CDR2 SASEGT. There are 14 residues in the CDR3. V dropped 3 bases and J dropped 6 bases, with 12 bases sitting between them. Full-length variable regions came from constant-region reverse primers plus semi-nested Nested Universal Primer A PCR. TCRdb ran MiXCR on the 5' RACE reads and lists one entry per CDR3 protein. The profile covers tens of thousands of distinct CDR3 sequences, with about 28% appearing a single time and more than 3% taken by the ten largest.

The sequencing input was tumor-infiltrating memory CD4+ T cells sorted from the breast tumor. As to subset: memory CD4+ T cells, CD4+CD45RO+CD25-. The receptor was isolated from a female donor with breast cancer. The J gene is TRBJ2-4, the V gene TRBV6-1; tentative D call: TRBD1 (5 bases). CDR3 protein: CASSEGLRLNIQYF. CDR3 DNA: TGTGCCAGCAGTGAGGGGCTACGATTAAACATTCAGTACTTC.